The clone carrying this T cell receptor (beta chain) occurred many times. The entry originates in a study of Graves' ophthalmopathy and Graves' hyperthyroidism. Beta-chain TCR CDR3 regions were amplified from RNA transcripts. The library came from an HTBI-primed first-round RT-PCR and a second-round multiplex PCR. TCRdb re-called the multiplex PCR reads with MiXCR, one entry per CDR3 protein. Among tens of thousands of distinct CDR3 sequences listed, more than 40% were seen once. This TCR was recovered from an adult woman with Graves' ophthalmopathy. Material: peripheral blood.

CDR3 nucleotide sequence: TGTGCCAGCAGCCCCCTCTGGACAGGGAACTATGGCTACACCTTC. Its protein product is CASSPLWTGNYGYTF. This chain uses TRBV9 with TRBJ1-2, with 8 bases matching TRBD1. Germline loops: CDR1 SGDLS, CDR2 YYNGEE. Trimming at V came to 4 bases and at J to 2 bases, leaving 7 bases not matched to a gene. The CDR3 loop spans 15 amino acids.